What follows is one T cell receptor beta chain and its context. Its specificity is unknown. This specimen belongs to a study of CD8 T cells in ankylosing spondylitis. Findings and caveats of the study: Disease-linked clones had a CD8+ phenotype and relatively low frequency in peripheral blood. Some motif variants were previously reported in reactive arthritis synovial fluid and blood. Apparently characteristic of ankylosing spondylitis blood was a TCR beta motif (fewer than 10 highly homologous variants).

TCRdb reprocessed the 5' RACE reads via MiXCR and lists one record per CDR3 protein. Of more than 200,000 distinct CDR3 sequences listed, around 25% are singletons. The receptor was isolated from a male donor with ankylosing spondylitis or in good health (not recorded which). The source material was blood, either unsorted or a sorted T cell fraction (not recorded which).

CDR3 sequence: CASSYGQFISGNTIYF. The CDR3 DNA reads TGTGCCAGCAGTTACGGCCAATTTATCTCTGGAAACACCATATATTTT. The chain couples TRBV6-5 to TRBJ1-3; D remains ambiguous. Germline V lookup: CDR1 MNHEY, CDR2 SVGAGI. The CDR3 consists of 16 residues. V gave up 2 bases and J gave up 0 bases, with 11 bases separating them.